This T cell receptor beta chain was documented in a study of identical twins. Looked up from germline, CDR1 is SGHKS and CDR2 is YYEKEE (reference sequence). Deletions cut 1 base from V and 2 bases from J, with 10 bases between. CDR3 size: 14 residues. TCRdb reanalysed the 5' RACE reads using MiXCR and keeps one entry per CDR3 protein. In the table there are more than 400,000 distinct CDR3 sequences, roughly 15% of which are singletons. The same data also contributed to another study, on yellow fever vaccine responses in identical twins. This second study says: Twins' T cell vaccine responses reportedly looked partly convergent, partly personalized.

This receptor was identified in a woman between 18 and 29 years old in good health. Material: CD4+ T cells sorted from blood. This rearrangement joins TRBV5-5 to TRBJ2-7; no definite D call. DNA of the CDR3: TGTGCCAGCAGCTTGAGCCCGTTGGCCTACGAGCAGTACTTC. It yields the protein CASSLSPLAYEQYF.